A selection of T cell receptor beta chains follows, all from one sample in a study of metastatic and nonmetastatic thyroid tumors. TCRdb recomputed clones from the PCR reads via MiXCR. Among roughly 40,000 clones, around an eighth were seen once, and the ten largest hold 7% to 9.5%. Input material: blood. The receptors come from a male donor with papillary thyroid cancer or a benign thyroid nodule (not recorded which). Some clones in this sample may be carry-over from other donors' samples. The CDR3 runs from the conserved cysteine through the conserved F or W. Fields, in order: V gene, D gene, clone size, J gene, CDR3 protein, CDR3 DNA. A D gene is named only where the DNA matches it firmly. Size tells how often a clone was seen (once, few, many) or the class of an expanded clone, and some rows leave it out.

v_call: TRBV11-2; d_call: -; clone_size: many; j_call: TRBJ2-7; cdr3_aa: CASSPHRDPTYEQYF; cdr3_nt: TGTGCCAGCAGCCCACACCGGGACCCAACCTACGAGCAGTACTTC
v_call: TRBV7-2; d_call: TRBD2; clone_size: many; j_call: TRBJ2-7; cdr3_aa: CASSSGSFTYEQYF; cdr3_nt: TGTGCCAGCAGTAGCGGGAGTTTTACCTACGAGCAGTACTTC
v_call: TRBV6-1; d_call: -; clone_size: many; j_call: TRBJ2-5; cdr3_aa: CASAPKTGSETQYF; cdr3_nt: TGTGCCAGCGCCCCAAAGACAGGTTCTGAGACCCAGTACTTC
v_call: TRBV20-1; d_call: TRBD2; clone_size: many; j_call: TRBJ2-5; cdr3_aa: CSAYGLAGGKQETQYF; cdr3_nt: TGCAGTGCTTACGGACTAGCGGGAGGTAAACAAGAGACCCAGTACTTC
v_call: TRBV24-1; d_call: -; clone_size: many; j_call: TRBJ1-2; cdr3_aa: CATSDSWTVRTNGYTF; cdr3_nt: TGTGCCACCAGTGATTCCTGGACAGTCAGGACCAATGGCTACACCTTC
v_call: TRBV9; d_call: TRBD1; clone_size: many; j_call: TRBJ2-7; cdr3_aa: CASSPRVGTGGEQYF; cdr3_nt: TGTGCCAGCAGCCCCCGGGTTGGGACAGGGGGCGAGCAGTACTTC
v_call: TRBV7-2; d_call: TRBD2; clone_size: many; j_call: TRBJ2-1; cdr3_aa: CASSFSVLAGGPNNEQFF; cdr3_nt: TGTGCCAGCAGCTTCTCGGTGTTAGCGGGAGGGCCTAACAATGAGCAGTTCTTC
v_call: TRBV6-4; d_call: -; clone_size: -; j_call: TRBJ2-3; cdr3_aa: CASTPAYGTDTQYF; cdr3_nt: TGTGCCAGCACACCCGCCTACGGCACAGATACGCAGTATTTT
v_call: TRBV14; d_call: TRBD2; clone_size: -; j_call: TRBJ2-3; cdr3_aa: CASSPDPAGVSTDTQYF; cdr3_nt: TGTGCCAGCAGCCCTGACCCAGCGGGAGTATCTACGGATACGCAGTATTTT
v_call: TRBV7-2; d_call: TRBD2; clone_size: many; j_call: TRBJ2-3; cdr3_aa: CASSLKAGEVNTQYF; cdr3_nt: TGTGCCAGCAGCTTAAAGGCGGGAGAGGTAAATACGCAGTATTTT
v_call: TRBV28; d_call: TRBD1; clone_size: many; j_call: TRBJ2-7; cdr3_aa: CASSLGFGQDFSYEQYF; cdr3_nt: TGTGCCAGCAGCCTTGGGTTCGGACAGGACTTCTCCTACGAGCAGTACTTC
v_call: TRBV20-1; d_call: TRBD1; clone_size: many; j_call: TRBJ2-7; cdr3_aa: CSAPRGRDRHSSEQYF; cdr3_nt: TGCAGTGCTCCCCGGGGCCGGGACAGGCATTCGTCCGAGCAGTACTTC
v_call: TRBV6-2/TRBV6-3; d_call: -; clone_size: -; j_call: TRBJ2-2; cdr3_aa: CASSYRTGNTGELFF; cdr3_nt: TGTGCCAGCAGTTACCGTACAGGAAACACCGGGGAGCTGTTTTTT
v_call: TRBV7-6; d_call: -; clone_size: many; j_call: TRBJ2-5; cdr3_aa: CASSPTGETQYF; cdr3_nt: TGTGCCAGCAGCCCGACCGGAGAGACCCAGTACTTC
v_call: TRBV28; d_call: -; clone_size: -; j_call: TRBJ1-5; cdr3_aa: CASSPAGGAVNQPQHF; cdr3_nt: TGTGCCAGCAGTCCGGCGGGTGGGGCGGTCAATCAGCCCCAGCATTTT
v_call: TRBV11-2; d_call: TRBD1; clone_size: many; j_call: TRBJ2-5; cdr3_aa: CASSLNRGETQYF; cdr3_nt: TGTGCCAGCAGCCTGAACAGGGGTGAGACCCAGTACTTC
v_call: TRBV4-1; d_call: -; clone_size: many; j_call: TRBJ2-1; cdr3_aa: CASCPTGIQTGDEQFF; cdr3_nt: TGCGCCAGCTGCCCCACCGGTATACAAACTGGGGACGAGCAGTTCTTC
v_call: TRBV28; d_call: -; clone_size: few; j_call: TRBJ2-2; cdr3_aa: CASSLPWVYIGELFF; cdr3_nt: TGTGCCAGCAGTTTACCATGGGTGTACATCGGGGAGCTGTTTTTT
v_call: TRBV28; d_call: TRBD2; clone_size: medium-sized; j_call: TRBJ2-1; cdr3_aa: CASSSAGGIHNEQFF; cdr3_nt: TGTGCCAGCAGCTCAGCGGGAGGGATCCACAATGAGCAGTTCTTC
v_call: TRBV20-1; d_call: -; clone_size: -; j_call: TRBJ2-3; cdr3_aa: CSALAASTDTQYF; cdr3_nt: TGCAGTGCTTTGGCAGCGAGCACAGATACGCAGTATTTT
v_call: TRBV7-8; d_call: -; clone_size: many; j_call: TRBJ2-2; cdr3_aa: CASSLVGKTGVAGMLFF; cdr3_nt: TGTGCCAGCAGCTTAGTAGGCAAAACCGGGGTGGCAGGGATGCTGTTTTTT
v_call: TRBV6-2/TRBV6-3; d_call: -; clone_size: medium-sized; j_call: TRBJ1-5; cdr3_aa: CASTTWGLNQPQHF; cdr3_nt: TGTGCCAGCACTACCTGGGGGCTCAATCAGCCCCAGCATTTT